A selection of T cell receptor beta chains follows, all from one sample in a study of vaccination and CD4 T cells after COVID-19. Antigens for these TCRs are unknown. TCRdb re-derived calls from the PCR reads in MiXCR, one entry per CDR3 protein. The table has some 16,000 distinct CDR3 sequences, about 35% seen once; the top ten hold 13% to 15%. Sequencing was carried out using cultured CD4+ T cells from blood. These receptors were obtained from a human donor with COVID-19. The CDR3 runs from the conserved cysteine through the conserved F or W. The D gene is left open where the match is weak. A row's size may be missing; if present it is once, few, many or a size class.

d_call: TRBD1; v_call: TRBV6-1; clone_size: NA; j_call: TRBJ1-2; cdr3_length: 15; cdr3_nt: TGTGCCAGCAGACTCGACAGGGAACCTAACTATGGCTACACCTTC; cdr3_aa: CASRLDREPNYGYTF
d_call: NA; v_call: TRBV6-1; clone_size: medium-sized; j_call: TRBJ2-2; cdr3_length: 15; cdr3_nt: TGTGCCAGCAAGGCGTCAGGGGTTTACACCGGGGAGCTGTTTTTT; cdr3_aa: CASKASGVYTGELFF
d_call: NA; v_call: TRBV30; clone_size: NA; j_call: TRBJ1-6; cdr3_length: 14; cdr3_nt: TGTGCCTGGAGCGAAGGGGGCTATAATTCACCCCTCCACTTT; cdr3_aa: CAWSEGGYNSPLHF
d_call: NA; v_call: TRBV19; clone_size: few; j_call: TRBJ2-1; cdr3_length: 15; cdr3_nt: TGTGCCAGTAGTATAGCCCCAGCCGGGGGCGGTGAGCAGTTCTTC; cdr3_aa: CASSIAPAGGGEQFF
d_call: TRBD2; v_call: TRBV12-3/TRBV12-4; clone_size: NA; j_call: TRBJ2-3; cdr3_length: 17; cdr3_nt: TGTGCCAGCAGTCGCAGACTAGCGGGGGGGCCCCCAGATACGCAGTATTTT; cdr3_aa: CASSRRLAGGPPDTQYF
d_call: NA; v_call: TRBV6-2/TRBV6-3; clone_size: once; j_call: TRBJ2-2; cdr3_length: 14; cdr3_nt: TGTGCCAGCAGCAGGGGGGGAATCACCGGGGAGCTGTTTTTT; cdr3_aa: CASSRGGITGELFF
d_call: TRBD1; v_call: TRBV19; clone_size: few; j_call: TRBJ1-2; cdr3_length: 17; cdr3_nt: TGTGCCAGTAGCCTGGGACAGGGACTTGCGGGGGGTTATGGCTACACCTTC; cdr3_aa: CASSLGQGLAGGYGYTF
d_call: TRBD1; v_call: TRBV7-8; clone_size: few; j_call: TRBJ2-2; cdr3_length: 15; cdr3_nt: TGTGCCAGCAGATCCACAGGGGGCGTCGGCGGGGAGCTGTTTTTT; cdr3_aa: CASRSTGGVGGELFF
d_call: TRBD1; v_call: TRBV18; clone_size: NA; j_call: TRBJ1-2; cdr3_length: 16; cdr3_nt: TGTGCCAGCTCACCCTCGGGGCCGGGACAGGGATCTGGCTACACCTTC; cdr3_aa: CASSPSGPGQGSGYTF
d_call: NA; v_call: TRBV7-9; clone_size: NA; j_call: TRBJ1-5; cdr3_length: 14; cdr3_nt: TGTGCCAGCAGCTTAGCTCATAGCAATCAGCCCCAGCATTTT; cdr3_aa: CASSLAHSNQPQHF
d_call: NA; v_call: TRBV19; clone_size: NA; j_call: TRBJ1-1; cdr3_length: 14; cdr3_nt: TGTGCCAGTAGTTATTGGGGTTTGAACACTGAAGCTTTCTTT; cdr3_aa: CASSYWGLNTEAFF
d_call: TRBD2; v_call: TRBV7-2; clone_size: NA; j_call: TRBJ2-1; cdr3_length: 15; cdr3_nt: TGTGCCAGCAGCTTAGGGAGGGCGGGGGGTTCTGAGCAGTTCTTC; cdr3_aa: CASSLGRAGGSEQFF